A single T cell receptor (beta chain) is shown here with its context. The CDR3 covers 13 residues. Germline lookup yields CDR1 SGDLS and CDR2 YYNGEE. Trimming stripped 0 bases from V and 5 bases from J, with 8 bases between. The entry originates in a study of T cell responses to AZD1222 COVID-19 vaccine. The assay was immunoSEQ multiplex PCR, and TCRdb's table has in-frame clones only and misses some. The profile covers over 85,000 clones, with roughly 90% appearing a single time and over 6.5% taken by the ten largest. This sample comprised peripheral blood, obtained on day 0 of AZD1222 vaccination. The receptor was isolated from an adult in good health. J is TRBJ2-5 and V is TRBV9; D call uncertain. The CDR3 DNA sequence: TGTGCCAGCAGCGTAGCCCCGCGGGAGACCCAGTACTTC. This encodes CASSVAPRETQYF.